This T cell receptor (beta chain) derives from a study of Ad26.COV2.S vaccination and SARS-CoV-2 variants. Germline CDR1 reads MNHEY; CDR2 reads SVGAGI. Losses at the gene ends were 4 bases for V and 12 bases for J; bases not matched to a gene: 5. The CDR3 spans 12 residues. Regarding treatment: roughly 18 received Ad26.COV2.S at low or high dose, single or two shots; about five received placebo; per-sample allocation not given. Samples came from day 63 after the first vaccine or placebo injection. The individual, an adult aged 18-55 years, was a donor in Boston. Assay: immunoSEQ multiplex PCR; the TCRdb copy retains only in-frame clones and omits some. The sample shows some 300,000 clones, just under 85% of them seen only once.

The source of this sequence is a person between 18 and 59 years old who received the Ad26.COV2.S COVID-19 vaccine or a placebo. This chain joins TRBV6-5 and TRBJ2-1; 8 bases match TRBD1. The sample was peripheral blood, taken in a trial of Ad26.COV2.S vaccine versus placebo. CDR3: CASSSTGGGQFF. The CDR3 nucleotides read TGTGCCAGCAGTTCCACAGGGGGAGGGCAGTTCTTC.